Included here is one T cell receptor (beta chain) sequence, with context. Its matching antigen is unknown. The data are from a study of cytomegalovirus exposure and HLA in healthy donors. Points from the study as a whole: A link between a missense DCLRE1C variant and TCR beta V- and J-gene trimming emerged from a later analysis. Associated with cytomegalovirus, according to the listing, were around 160 TCR beta chains. Researchers had no immune exposure information except CMV serostatus available.

It was with 60 Vbeta and 13 Jbeta primers that the PCR ran. The repertoire was sequenced with immunoSEQ multiplex PCR; TCRdb's copy has only in-frame clones and lacks some. The sample shows about 98,000 clones, about 80% of them seen only once. The sequence was collected from a man aged 18 to 35 in good health and CMV-seropositive. The source material was PBMCs.

CDR3 region: CASSVTGNTEAFF. The CDR3 region has the DNA TGTGCCAGCAGTGTCACAGGGAACACTGAAGCTTTCTTT. The rearrangement uses TRBV7-9 and TRBJ1-1; tentative D call: TRBD1 (5 bases). Per the germline V gene, CDR1 is SEHNR and CDR2 is FQNEAQ (reference sequence). V lost 6 bases to trimming and J lost 1 base, with 9 bases between them. The CDR3 contains 13 residues.